A single T cell receptor (beta chain) is shown here with its context. Sequenced by immunoSEQ multiplex PCR; TCRdb stores in-frame clones only, minus some. The sample lists about 230,000 clones, over 80% occurring once. This entry comes from a study of blood T cell repertoires in COVID-19. About the research overall: Acute-phase and convalescent COVID-19 samples originated in the United States, Italy and Spain.

The V end was cut by 4 bases, the J end by 1 base, with 10 bases between. The germline V gene has CDR1 KGHSH and CDR2 LQKENI. The CDR3 is 14 amino acids. The sequenced material came from PBMCs or T cells enriched from blood (not recorded which). V is TRBV18 and J is TRBJ1-1; the D is unclear. The receptor was isolated from a woman under 40 who had been exposed to COVID-19. CDR3 region: CASSQNRENTEAFF. Written as DNA, the CDR3 is TGTGCCAGCTCACAAAACAGAGAGAACACTGAAGCTTTCTTT.